This T cell receptor (beta chain) was documented in a study of cytomegalovirus exposure and HLA in healthy donors. Study details: Prior work identified 117 million unique TCR beta sequences in 150 million to 200 million T cells. The study, taken as a whole, reports: Per a prior analysis, the majority of TCR beta V segments were productive roughly 87% or roughly 30% of the time. In a later analysis, TCR beta V- and J-gene trimming showed a link to a missense DCLRE1C variant. Cytomegalovirus association was listed for 150 or so TCR beta chains.

V was clipped by 7 bases and J by 3 bases, with 15 bases between them. CDR3 length: 15 amino acids. From germline, CDR1 is MNHEY and CDR2 SMNVEV (reference sequence). The PCR made use of 60 Vbeta and 13 Jbeta primers. Measured with immunoSEQ multiplex PCR; TCRdb has only the in-frame clones, and not every one. Of 65,000 to 90,000 clones in the sample, approximately 90% were seen once. Details on this clone: The antigen remains undetermined.

This clonotype was sampled from a woman under 40 in good health and CMV-seronegative. V gene TRBV27 combines with J gene TRBJ1-4; D ambiguous. Sequenced: PBMCs. CDR3 sequence (DNA): TGTGCCAGCACCAAACAGCAAGCTCCTAATGAAAAACTGTTTTTT. Protein sequence: CASTKQQAPNEKLFF.